This T cell receptor beta chain is from a study of blood T cell repertoires in COVID-19. The CDR3 extends over 17 amino acids. V dropped 5 bases and J dropped 2; count of bases not matched to a gene: 11. Looked up from germline, CDR1 is LGHNA and CDR2 is YSLEER. Generated by immunoSEQ multiplex PCR, the TCRdb table keeps only in-frame clones and is missing some. The repertoire holds 380,000 or so clones, around 89% seen once, with approximately 1.2% in the top ten. This receptor was identified in a middle-aged man with acute or convalescent COVID-19. The V call is TRBV4-3, the J call TRBJ1-5; 8 bases fit TRBD1. Sequenced material: peripheral blood. CDR3 loop: CASSKRTGKRGNQPQHF. In DNA, the CDR3 is TGCGCCAGCAGCAAAAGGACAGGGAAGAGGGGCAATCAGCCCCAGCATTTT.